This TCR beta chain was retrieved from a study of Graves' ophthalmopathy and Graves' hyperthyroidism. Regarding the study as a whole: Blood also carried most expanded thyroid clonotypes exceeding 0.001 frequency. Separation of ophthalmopathy from stable hyperthyroidism was achieved by a 13-signature model, at around 90% sensitivity and approximately 81% specificity.

A word on this clonotype: Its antigen is not known.

Uncontrolled infections, pregnancy, lactation or other autoimmune diseases led to patient exclusion. Establishment of the diagnosis relied upon clinical symptoms, serum thyroxine, TRAb, thyroid ultrasound and orbital computed tomography. V was trimmed by 11 bases and J by 2 bases, leaving 13 bases between them. Germline CDR1 ENHRY, CDR2 SYGVKD. The CDR3 has 12 amino acids. The TCR beta CDR3 regions underwent amplification from RNA transcripts. HTBI primers served in a first-round RT-PCR, which a second-round multiplex PCR followed. TCRdb reanalysed the multiplex PCR reads using MiXCR and keeps one entry per CDR3 protein. In the table there are around 1.1 million distinct CDR3 sequences, roughly 35% of which are singletons.

The chain employs TRBV10-3 and TRBJ2-7; D gene uncertain. The sample was peripheral blood or thyroid tissue (not recorded which). This receptor was obtained from an adult man with Graves' hyperthyroidism. The CDR3 DNA follows: TGTGCCTGGAGTCCTATAACCTACGAGCAGTACTTC. Translating it yields CAWSPITYEQYF.